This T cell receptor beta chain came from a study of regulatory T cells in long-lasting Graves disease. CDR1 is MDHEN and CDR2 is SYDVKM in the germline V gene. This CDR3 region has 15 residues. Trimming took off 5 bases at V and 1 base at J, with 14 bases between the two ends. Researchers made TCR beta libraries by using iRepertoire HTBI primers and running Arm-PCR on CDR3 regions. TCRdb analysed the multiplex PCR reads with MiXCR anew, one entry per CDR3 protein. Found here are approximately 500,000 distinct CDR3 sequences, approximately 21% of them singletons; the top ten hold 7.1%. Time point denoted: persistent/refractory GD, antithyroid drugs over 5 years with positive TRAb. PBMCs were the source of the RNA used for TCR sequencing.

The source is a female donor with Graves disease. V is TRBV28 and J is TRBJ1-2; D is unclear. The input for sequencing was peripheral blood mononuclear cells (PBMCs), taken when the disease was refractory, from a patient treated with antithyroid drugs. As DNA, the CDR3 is TGTGCCAGCAGTCCCGCCTTTGAGGGTAACTATGGCTACACCTTC. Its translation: CASSPAFEGNYGYTF.